Included here is one T cell receptor (beta chain) sequence, with context. Profiled with immunoSEQ multiplex PCR; TCRdb holds only in-frame clones, not every one. The table has 250,000 to 300,000 clones, roughly nine tenths seen once. The record originates from a study of blood T cell repertoires in COVID-19. Across the study: Acute and convalescent COVID-19 samples came from the United States, Italy and Spain.

The germline CDR1 and CDR2 sequences are MGHRA and YSYEKL. The CDR3 sequence is 13 residues long. V dropped 6 bases and J dropped 3 bases, with 10 bases sitting between them. J is TRBJ2-3 and V is TRBV4-1; no reliable D call. The TCR originated in a young woman with COVID-19, enrolled during active disease. Sequenced: peripheral blood. In nucleotides, the CDR3 is TGCGCCAGCAGTGCGCTACTGACAGATACGCAGTATTTT. Translated, it gives CASSALLTDTQYF.